The present entry profiles one T cell receptor beta chain with its context. Its matching antigen is unknown. The CDR3 spans 17 residues. The germline V gene has CDR1 KGHSH and CDR2 LQKENI. J lost 2 bases, V lost 4 bases, and 10 bases had no gene match. Viral peptide pool expansion of antigen-specific CD4+ T cells preceded sequencing in the ViraFEST assay. The culture ran for roughly 10 days before CD4+ T cells were isolated. Each participant was given two doses of one vaccine (BNT162b2 or mRNA-1273). Cultivation was performed at some 1.9 million PBMC per well with roughly 9.2 IU/ml IL-2 and 10 ug/ml peptides added. TCRdb keeps only in-frame clones here, not all; method: immunoSEQ multiplex PCR. The data contain about 22,000 clones, more than 65% of them singletons. This entry belongs to a study of vaccination effects on CD4 cells after COVID-19. Study-wide points: Marked clonal contraction was seen in infection- and vaccine-induced clones late after vaccination. Cross-reaction with common cold coronaviruses was seen in only 1 of 255 vaccine-induced clones from healthy vaccinees.

The chain recombines TRBV18 with TRBJ2-1, with 8 nucleotides matching TRBD2. This clonotype was obtained from a human donor who received a COVID-19 vaccine. Sequenced here: CD4+ T cells from PBMCs cultured with HCoV-NL63 spike peptides, sampled after COVID-19 vaccination. This CDR3 reads CASSRASGGPTYNEQFF. CDR3 bases: TGTGCCAGCTCACGAGCGAGCGGGGGCCCCACCTACAATGAGCAGTTCTTC.